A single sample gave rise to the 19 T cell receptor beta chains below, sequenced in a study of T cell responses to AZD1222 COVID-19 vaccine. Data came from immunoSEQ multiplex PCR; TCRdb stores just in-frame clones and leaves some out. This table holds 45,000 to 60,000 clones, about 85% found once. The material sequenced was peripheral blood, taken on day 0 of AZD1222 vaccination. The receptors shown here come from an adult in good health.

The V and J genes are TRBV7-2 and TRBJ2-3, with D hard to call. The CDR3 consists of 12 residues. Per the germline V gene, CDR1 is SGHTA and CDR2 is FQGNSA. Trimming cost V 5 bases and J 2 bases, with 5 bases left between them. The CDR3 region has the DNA TGTGCCAGCAGCCGGGCCACAGATACGCAGTATTTT. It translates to CASSRATDTQYF.

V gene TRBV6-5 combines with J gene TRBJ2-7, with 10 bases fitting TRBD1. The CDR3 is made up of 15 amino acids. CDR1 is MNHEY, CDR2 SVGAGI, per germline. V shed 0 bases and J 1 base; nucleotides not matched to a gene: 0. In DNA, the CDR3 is TGTGCCAGCAGTTACTCGGGACAGGGGTCCTACGAGCAGTACTTC. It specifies CASSYSGQGSYEQYF.

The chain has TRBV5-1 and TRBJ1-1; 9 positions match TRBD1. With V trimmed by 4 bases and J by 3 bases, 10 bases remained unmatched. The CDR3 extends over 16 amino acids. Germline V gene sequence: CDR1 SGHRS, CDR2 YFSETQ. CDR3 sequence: CASSNNRGRKDTEAFF. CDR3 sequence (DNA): TGCGCCAGCAGCAACAACAGGGGGCGGAAGGACACTGAAGCTTTCTTT.

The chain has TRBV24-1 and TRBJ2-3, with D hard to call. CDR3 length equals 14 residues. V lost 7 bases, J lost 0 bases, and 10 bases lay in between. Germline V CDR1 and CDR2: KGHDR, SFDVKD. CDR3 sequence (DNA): TGTGCCACCAGGGCACGAGAGAGCACAGATACGCAGTATTTT. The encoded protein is CATRARESTDTQYF.

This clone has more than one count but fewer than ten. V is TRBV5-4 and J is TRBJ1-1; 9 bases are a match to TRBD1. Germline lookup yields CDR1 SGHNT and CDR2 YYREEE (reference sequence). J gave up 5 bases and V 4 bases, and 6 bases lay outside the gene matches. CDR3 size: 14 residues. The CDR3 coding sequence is TGTGCCAGCAGCGGGGGACAGGGAAGGACTGAAGCTTTCTTT. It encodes CASSGGQGRTEAFF.

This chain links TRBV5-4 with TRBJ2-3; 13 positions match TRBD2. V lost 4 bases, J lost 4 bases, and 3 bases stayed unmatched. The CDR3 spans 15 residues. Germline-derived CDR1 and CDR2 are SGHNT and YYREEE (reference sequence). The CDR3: CASSVGLAGADTQYF. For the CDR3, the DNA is TGTGCCAGCAGCGTAGGACTAGCGGGGGCAGATACGCAGTATTTT.

The CDR3 DNA follows: TGTGCCAGCTCCCTTCTTGAGGAACGTGGAAACACCATATATTTT. As protein: CASSLLEERGNTIYF. This chain connects TRBV18 to TRBJ1-3; unclear D gene. Per germline, CDR1 KGHSH and CDR2 LQKENI. Trimming took off 6 bases at V and 3 bases at J, with 15 bases between the two ends. CDR3 length equals 15 residues.

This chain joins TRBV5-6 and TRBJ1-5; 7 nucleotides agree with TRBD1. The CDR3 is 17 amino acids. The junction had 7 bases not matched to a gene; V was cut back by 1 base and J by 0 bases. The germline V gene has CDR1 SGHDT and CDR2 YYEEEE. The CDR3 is CASSLRGQYFSNQPQHF. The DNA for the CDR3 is TGTGCCAGCAGCTTGAGGGGACAGTATTTTAGCAATCAGCCCCAGCATTTT.

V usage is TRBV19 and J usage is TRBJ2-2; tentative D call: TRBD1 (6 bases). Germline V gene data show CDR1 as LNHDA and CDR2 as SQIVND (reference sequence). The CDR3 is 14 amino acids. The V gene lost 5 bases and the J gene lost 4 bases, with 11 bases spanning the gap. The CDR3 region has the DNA TGTGCCAGTAGTGGTCGGACAGTCACCGGGGAGCTGTTTTTT. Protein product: CASSGRTVTGELFF. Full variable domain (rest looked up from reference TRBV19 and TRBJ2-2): DGGITQSPKYLFRKEGQNVTLSCEQNLNHDAMYWYRQDPGQGLRLIYYSQIVNDFQKGDIAEGYSVSREKKESFPLTVTSAQKNPTAFYLCASSGRTVTGELFFGEGSRLTVL.

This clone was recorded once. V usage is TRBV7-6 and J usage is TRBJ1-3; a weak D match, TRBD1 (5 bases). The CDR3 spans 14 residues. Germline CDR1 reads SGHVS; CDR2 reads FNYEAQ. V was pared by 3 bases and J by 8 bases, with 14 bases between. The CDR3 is CASSLGEFADTIYF. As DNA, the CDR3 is TGTGCCAGCAGCTTGGGGGAGTTCGCCGACACCATATATTTT.

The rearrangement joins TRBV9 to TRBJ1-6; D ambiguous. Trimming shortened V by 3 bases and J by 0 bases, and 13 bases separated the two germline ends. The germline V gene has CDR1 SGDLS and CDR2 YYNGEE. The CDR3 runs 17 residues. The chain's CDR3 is CASSGTPGGSYNSPLHF. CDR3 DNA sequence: TGTGCCAGCAGCGGTACGCCGGGCGGCTCCTATAATTCACCCCTCCACTTT.

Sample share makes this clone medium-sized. CDR3 DNA sequence: TGTGCCTGGAGTGCCGGCCGAGCCGAGCAGTACTTC. Translated, it gives CAWSAGRAEQYF. This chain joins TRBV30 and TRBJ2-7; the D is unclear. CDR3 length: 12 residues. Germline CDR1 and CDR2: GTSNPN and SVGIG (reference sequence). V was pared by 1 base and J by 6 bases, with 10 bases between.

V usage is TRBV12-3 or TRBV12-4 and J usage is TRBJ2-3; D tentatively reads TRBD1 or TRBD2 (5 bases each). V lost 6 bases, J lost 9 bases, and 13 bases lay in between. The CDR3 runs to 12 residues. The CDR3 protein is CASRAGSRTQYF. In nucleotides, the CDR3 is TGTGCCAGCAGGGCAGGGAGCCGCACGCAGTATTTT.

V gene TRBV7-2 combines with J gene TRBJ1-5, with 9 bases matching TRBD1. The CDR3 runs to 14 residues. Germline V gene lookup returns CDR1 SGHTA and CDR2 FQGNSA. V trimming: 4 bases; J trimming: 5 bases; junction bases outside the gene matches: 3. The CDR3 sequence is CASSSQGADQPQHF. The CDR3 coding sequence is TGTGCCAGCAGCTCACAGGGGGCAGATCAGCCCCAGCATTTT.

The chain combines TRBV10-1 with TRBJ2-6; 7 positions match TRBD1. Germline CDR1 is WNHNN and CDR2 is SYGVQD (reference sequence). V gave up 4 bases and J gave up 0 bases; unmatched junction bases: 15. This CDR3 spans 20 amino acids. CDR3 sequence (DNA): TGCGCCAGCAGTGCGGGGACAAGGGGGCCAGAAGTCTCTGGGGCCAACGTCCTGACTTTC. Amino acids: CASSAGTRGPEVSGANVLTF.

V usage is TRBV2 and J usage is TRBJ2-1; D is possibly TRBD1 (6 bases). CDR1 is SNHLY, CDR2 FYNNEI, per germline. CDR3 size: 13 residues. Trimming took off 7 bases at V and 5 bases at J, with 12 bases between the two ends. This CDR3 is CASNTDRNNEQFF. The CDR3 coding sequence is TGTGCCAGCAACACGGACAGAAACAATGAGCAGTTCTTC.

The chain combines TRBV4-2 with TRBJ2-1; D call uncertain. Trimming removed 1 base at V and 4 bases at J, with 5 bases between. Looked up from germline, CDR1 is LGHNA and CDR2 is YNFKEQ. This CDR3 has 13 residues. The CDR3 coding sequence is TGTGCCAGCAGCCAAGCTCGGTACAATGAGCAGTTCTTC. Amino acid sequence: CASSQARYNEQFF.

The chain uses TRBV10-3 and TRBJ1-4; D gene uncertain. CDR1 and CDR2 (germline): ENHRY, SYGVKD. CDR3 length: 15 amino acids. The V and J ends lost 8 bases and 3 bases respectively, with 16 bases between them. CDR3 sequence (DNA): TGTGCCATCTCGTCACCGACCTTGGCTAATGAAAAACTGTTTTTT. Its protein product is CAISSPTLANEKLFF.

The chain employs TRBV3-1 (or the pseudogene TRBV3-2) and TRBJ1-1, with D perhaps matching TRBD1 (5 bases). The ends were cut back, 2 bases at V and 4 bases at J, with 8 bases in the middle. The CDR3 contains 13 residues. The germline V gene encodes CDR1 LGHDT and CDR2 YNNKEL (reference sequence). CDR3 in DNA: TGTGCCAGCAGCCAAACAGGTCCCACTGAAGCTTTCTTT. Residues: CASSQTGPTEAFF.